Here is one T cell receptor beta chain with its context. Its specificity is unknown. Libraries of TRB cDNA were made by 5' RACE and carried UMIs. TCRdb reprocessed the 5' RACE reads; each CDR3 protein has one entry and no DNA is given. Here the sample table reports 150,000 to 160,000 distinct CDR3 sequences. The data were taken from a study of CXCR3-negative and CXCR3-positive naive CD8 T cells. Study-level background: Per library, roughly 1.6 +/- 0.3 million reads; roughly 130 million TRB reads overall. Whole-study results and caveats: Comparably high diversity marked both naive subsets, whereas memory CD8+ cells had much lower diversity. Naive cells with CXCR3 showed TRB CDR3s that were more hydrophobic than those in CXCR3-negative naive cells.

All CD8+ T cell subsets were sorted in triplicate at 300,000 to 350,000 cells each. The CDR3 runs to 16 residues. Per germline, CDR1 LNHDA and CDR2 SQIVND (reference sequence). V gene TRBV19 combines with J gene TRBJ1-1; TCRdb indicates TRBD1, and absent DNA this call remains unverified. This TCR derives from a human donor in good health. Some clones in this sample may be carry-over from other donors' samples. Material: naive CXCR3+ CD8+ T cells from blood. The sample's subset: CD45RO-CCR7+CD27+CD95- naive CD8+ T cells expressing CXCR3 (TNR3+). The chain's CDR3 is CASSPRDRGVWTEAFF.